Here is one T cell receptor (beta chain) with its context. The CDR3 is made up of 18 amino acids. CDR1 is SGDLS, CDR2 YYNGEE, per germline. The junction had 14 bases not matched to a gene; V was cut back by 4 bases and J by 8 bases. This specimen belongs to a study of CD8 T cells in Susac syndrome. The authors carried out high-throughput sequencing of TCR beta. They applied it to CD8+ and CD4+ T cells obtained from blood. The TEMRA cells underwent FACS enrichment, while the CD8+ and CD4+ T cells underwent negative isolation. About 0.5 to 1 ug RNA was reverse transcribed with random hexamers. Amplification of TCR beta CDR3 was carried out by immunoSEQ multiplex PCR, which covered 54 Vbeta and 13 Jbeta segments. MiXCR, run by TCRdb on the immunoSEQ multiplex PCR reads, gives a single entry per CDR3 protein. This repertoire shows over 130,000 distinct CDR3 sequences, 95% found once; its top ten account for over 0.1%.

The TCR originated in a human donor with multiple sclerosis. Sequencing input: CD4+ T cells from PBMCs. The V call is TRBV9, the J call TRBJ2-1; 14 bases fit TRBD2. CDR3 sequence: CASSYSLLTSGGAHEQFF. In DNA, the CDR3 is TGTGCCAGCAGCTACAGTCTTCTGACTAGCGGGGGGGCCCATGAGCAGTTCTTC.